What follows is one T cell receptor beta chain and its context. The sample is drawn from a study of control samples from healthy donors and cancer patients. The CDR3 totals 15 residues. V dropped 6 bases and J dropped 4; count of bases not matched to a gene: 4. From germline, CDR1 is LNHDA and CDR2 SQIVND (reference sequence). TCRdb's copy holds only in-frame clones and misses some; the assay was immunoSEQ multiplex PCR. Of 90,000 to 110,000 clones in the sample, less than 95% were seen once. The origin of this receptor is a human donor in good health. The donor label of this sample is uncertain. Sequenced: blood. V is TRBV19 and J is TRBJ2-3, with 13 positions matching TRBD2. In DNA form, the CDR3 reads TGTGCCAGTAGGACTAGCGGGGGGTTGCCAGATACGCAGTATTTT. Its translation is CASRTSGGLPDTQYF.